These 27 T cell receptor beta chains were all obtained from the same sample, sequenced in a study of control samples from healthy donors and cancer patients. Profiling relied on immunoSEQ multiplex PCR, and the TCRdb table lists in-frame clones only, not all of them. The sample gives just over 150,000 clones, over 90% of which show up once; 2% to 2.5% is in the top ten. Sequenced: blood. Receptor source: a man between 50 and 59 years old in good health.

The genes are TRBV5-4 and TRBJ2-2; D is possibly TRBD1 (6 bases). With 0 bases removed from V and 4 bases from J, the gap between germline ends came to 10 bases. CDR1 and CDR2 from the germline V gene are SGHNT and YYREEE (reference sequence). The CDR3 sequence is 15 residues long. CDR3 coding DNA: TGTGCCAGCAGCTTGGACAGGGTAGGCACCGGGGAGCTGTTTTTT. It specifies CASSLDRVGTGELFF.

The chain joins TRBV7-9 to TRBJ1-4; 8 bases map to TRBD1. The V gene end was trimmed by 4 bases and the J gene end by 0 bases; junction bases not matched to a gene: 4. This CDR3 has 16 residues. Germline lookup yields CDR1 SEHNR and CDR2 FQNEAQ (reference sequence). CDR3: CASSSTGGTTNEKLFF. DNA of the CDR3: TGTGCCAGCAGCTCCACAGGGGGAACAACTAATGAAAAACTGTTTTTT.

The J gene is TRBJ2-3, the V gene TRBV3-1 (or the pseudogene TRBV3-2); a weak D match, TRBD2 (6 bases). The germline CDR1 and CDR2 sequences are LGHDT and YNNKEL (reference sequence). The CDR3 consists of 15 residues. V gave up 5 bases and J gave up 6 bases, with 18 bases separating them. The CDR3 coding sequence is TGTGCCAGCAGCTATACTAGCTCCCCCGCGGATACGCAGTATTTT. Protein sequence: CASSYTSSPADTQYF.

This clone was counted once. The CDR3 spells CASSFGSTDTQYF. CDR3 sequence (DNA): TGTGCCAGCAGTTTCGGCTCCACAGATACGCAGTATTTT. The J gene is TRBJ2-3, the V gene TRBV12-3 or TRBV12-4; D is unresolved. CDR3 size: 13 residues. Trimming removed 3 bases at V and 2 bases at J, with 6 bases between.

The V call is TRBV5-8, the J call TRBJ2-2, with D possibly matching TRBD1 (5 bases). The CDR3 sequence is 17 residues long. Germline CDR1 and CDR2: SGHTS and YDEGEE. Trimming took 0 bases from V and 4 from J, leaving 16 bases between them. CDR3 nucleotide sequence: TGTGCCAGCAGCTTGGACGCAATCAGGGTACGCACCGGGGAGCTGTTTTTT. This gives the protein CASSLDAIRVRTGELFF.

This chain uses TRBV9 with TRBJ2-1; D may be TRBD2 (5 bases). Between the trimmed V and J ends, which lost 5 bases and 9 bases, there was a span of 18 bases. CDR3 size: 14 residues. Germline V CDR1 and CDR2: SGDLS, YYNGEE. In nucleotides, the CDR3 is TGTGCCAGCAGAGGCCCGGGATTACCCAGTGAGCAGTTCTTC. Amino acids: CASRGPGLPSEQFF.

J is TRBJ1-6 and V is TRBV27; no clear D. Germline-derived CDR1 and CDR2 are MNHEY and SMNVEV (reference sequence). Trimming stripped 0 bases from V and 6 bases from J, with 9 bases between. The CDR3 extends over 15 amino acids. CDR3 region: CASSLSAGINSPLHF. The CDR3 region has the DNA TGTGCCAGCAGTTTATCGGCAGGTATTAATTCACCCCTCCACTTT.

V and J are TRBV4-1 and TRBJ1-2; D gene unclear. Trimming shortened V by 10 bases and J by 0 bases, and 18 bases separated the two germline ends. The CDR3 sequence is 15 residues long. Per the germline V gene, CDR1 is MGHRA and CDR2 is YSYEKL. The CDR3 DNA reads TGCGCCACCGCCCCGGACCGGGCCTCTAACTATGGCTACACCTTC. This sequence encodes CATAPDRASNYGYTF.

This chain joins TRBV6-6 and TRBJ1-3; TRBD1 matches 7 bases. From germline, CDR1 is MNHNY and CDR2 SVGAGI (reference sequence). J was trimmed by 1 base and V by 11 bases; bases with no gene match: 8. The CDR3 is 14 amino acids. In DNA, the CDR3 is TGTGCCGGCGCCGAGGGGGCTTCTGGAAACACCATATATTTT. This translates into CAGAEGASGNTIYF.

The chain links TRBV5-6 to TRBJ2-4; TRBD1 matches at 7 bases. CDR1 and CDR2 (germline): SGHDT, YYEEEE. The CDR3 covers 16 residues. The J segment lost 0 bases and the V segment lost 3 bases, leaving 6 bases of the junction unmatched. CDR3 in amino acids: CASSWGQILAKNIQYF. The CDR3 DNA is TGTGCCAGCAGCTGGGGACAGATTCTAGCCAAAAACATTCAGTACTTC.

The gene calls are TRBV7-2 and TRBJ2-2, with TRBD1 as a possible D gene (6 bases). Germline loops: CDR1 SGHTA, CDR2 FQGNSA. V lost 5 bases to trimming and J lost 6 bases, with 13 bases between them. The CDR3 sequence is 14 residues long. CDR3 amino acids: CASSPYRVAGELFF. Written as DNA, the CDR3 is TGTGCCAGCAGCCCATACAGGGTAGCCGGGGAGCTGTTTTTT. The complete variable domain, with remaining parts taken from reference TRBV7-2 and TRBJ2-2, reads GAGVSQSPSNKVTEKGKDVELRCDPISGHTALYWYRQSLGQGLEFLIYFQGNSAPDKSGLPSDRFSAERTGGSVSTLTIQRTQQEDSAVYLCASSPYRVAGELFFGEGSRLTVL.

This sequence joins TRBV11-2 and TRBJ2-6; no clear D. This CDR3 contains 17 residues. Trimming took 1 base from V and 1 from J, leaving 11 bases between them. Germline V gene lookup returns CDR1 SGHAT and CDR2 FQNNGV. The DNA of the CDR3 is TGTGCCAGCAGCTTAGCTCTCCTCGGGTCTGGGGCCAACGTCCTGACTTTC. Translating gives CASSLALLGSGANVLTF.

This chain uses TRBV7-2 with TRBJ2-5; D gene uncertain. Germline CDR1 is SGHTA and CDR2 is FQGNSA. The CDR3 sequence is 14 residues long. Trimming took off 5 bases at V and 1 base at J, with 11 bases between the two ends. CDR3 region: CASSPGLSQETQYF. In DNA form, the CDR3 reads TGTGCCAGCAGCCCAGGTCTCTCCCAAGAGACCCAGTACTTC.

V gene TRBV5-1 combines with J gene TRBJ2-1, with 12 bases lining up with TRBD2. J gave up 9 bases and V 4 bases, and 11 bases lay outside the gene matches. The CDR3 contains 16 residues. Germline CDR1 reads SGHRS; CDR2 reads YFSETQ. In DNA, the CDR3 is TGCGCCAGCAGCCCGGGGTCTAGCGGGAGGGCACTTGAGCAGTTCTTC. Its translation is CASSPGSSGRALEQFF.

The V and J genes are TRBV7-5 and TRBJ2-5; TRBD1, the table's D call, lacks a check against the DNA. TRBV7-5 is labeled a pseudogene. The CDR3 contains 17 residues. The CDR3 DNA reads TGTGCCAGAAGCTTAATGGTAGACAGGGGGCGGATGGAGACCCAGTACTTC. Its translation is CARSLMVDRGRMETQYF.

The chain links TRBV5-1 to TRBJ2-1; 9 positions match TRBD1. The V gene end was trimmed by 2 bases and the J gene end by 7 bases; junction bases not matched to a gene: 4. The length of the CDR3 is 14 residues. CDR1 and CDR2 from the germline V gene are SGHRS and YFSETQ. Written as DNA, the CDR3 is TGCGCCAGCAGCTTTGGACAGGGGAGGAATGAGCAGTTCTTC. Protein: CASSFGQGRNEQFF.

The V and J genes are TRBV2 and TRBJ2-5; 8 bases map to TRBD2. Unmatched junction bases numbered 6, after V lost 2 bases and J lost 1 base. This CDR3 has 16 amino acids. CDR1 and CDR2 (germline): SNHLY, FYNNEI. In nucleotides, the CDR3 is TGTGCCAGCAGTGAATTCAGCGGGAGATTCCAAGAGACCCAGTACTTC. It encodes CASSEFSGRFQETQYF.

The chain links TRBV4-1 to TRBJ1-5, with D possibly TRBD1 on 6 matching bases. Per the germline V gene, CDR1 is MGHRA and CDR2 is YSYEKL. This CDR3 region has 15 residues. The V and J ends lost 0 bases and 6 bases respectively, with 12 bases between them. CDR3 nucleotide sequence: TGCGCCAGCAGCCAAGAGTGGCAGGGGTCTCAGCCCCAGCATTTT. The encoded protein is CASSQEWQGSQPQHF.

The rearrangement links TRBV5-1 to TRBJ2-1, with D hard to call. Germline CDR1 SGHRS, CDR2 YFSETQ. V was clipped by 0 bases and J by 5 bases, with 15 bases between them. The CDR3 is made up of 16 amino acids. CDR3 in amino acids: CASSLVARVNNNEQFF. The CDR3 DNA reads TGCGCCAGCAGCTTGGTCGCTCGTGTGAATAACAATGAGCAGTTCTTC. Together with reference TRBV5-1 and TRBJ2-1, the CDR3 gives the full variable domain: KAGVTQTPRYLIKTRGQQVTLSCSPISGHRSVSWYQQTPGQGLQFLFEYFSETQRNKGNFPGRFSGRQFSNSRSEMNVSTLELGDSALYLCASSLVARVNNNEQFFGPGTRLTVL.

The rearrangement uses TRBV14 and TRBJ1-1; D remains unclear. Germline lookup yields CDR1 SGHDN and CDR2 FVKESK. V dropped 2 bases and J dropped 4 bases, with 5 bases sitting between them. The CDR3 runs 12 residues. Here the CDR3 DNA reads TGTGCCAGCAGCCAACGAGGCACTGAAGCTTTCTTT. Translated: CASSQRGTEAFF.

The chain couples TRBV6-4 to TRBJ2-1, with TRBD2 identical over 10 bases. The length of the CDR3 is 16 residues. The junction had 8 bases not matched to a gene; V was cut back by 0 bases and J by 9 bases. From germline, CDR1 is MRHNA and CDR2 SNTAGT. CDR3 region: CASSDSSSGSSGEQFF. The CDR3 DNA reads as TGTGCCAGCAGTGACTCGTCTAGCGGGAGCTCCGGTGAGCAGTTCTTC.

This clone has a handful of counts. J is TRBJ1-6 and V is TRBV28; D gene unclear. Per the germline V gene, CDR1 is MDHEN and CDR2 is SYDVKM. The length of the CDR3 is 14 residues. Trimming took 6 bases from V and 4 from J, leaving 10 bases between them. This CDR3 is CASSNTGYNSPLHF. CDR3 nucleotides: TGTGCCAGCAGCAACACCGGTTATAATTCACCCCTCCACTTT.

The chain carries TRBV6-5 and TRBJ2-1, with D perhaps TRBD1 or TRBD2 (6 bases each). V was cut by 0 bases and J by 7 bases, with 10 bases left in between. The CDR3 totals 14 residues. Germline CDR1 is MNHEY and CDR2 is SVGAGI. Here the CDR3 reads CASSYSQGRNEQFF. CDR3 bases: TGTGCCAGCAGTTACTCCCAGGGGAGGAATGAGCAGTTCTTC.

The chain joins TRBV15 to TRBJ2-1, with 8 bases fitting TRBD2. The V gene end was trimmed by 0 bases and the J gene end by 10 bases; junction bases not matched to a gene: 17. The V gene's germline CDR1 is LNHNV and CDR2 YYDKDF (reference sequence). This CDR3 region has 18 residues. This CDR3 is CATSREALLVGRAGEQFF. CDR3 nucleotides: TGTGCCACCAGCAGAGAAGCCTTATTAGTCGGGAGGGCAGGGGAGCAGTTCTTC. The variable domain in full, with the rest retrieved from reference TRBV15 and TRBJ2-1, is DAMVIQNPRYQVTQFGKPVTLSCSQTLNHNVMYWYQQKSSQAPKLLFHYYDKDFNNEADTPDNFQSRRPNTSFCFLDIRSPGLGDTAMYLCATSREALLVGRAGEQFFGPGTRLTVL.

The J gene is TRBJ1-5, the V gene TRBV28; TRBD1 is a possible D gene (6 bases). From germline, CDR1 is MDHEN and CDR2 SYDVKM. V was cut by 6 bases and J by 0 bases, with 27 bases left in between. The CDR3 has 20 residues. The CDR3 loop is CASSPSGQGRRGYSNQPQHF. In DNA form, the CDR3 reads TGTGCCAGCAGCCCCTCCGGGCAGGGGAGAAGGGGGTATAGCAATCAGCCCCAGCATTTT.

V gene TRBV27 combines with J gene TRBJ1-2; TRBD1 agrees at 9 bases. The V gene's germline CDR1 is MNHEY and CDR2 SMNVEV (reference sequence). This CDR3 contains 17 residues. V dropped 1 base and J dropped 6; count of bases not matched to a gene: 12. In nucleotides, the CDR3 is TGTGCCAGCAGTTTATACGGGACAGGGCCTAAGATCGATGGCTACACCTTC. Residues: CASSLYGTGPKIDGYTF.

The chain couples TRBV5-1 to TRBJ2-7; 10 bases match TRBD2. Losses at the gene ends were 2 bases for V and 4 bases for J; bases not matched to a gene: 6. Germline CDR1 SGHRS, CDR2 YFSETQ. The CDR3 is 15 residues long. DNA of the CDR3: TGCGCCAGCAGCTTCATAGCGGGAGGAGGGTACGAGCAGTACTTC. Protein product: CASSFIAGGGYEQYF. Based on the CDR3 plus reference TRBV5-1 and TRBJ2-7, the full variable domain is KAGVTQTPRYLIKTRGQQVTLSCSPISGHRSVSWYQQTPGQGLQFLFEYFSETQRNKGNFPGRFSGRQFSNSRSEMNVSTLELGDSALYLCASSFIAGGGYEQYFGPGTRLTVT.